This T cell receptor beta chain was captured by sequencing in a study of T cells in Graves' hyperthyroidism and ophthalmopathy. This clonotype was picked up many times. What it binds is unknown. TCR beta CDR3 regions were amplified from RNA transcripts. Using the HTBI primer set, a first-round RT-PCR was run on the TCR CDR3. TCRdb reprocessed the multiplex PCR reads via MiXCR and lists one record per CDR3 protein. The data show 300,000 to 450,000 distinct CDR3 sequences, 18% seen once. The CDR3 has 14 amino acids. Germline values: CDR1 MNHEY, CDR2 SVGEGT. Germline trimming cut 6 bases from V and 2 bases from J; bases unmatched to any gene: 3. Study-wide results and caveats: Blood samples included most of the expanded thyroid clonotypes exceeding 0.001. Ophthalmopathy, as predicted by the model, came a median roughly 6.5 months after the prediction.

V and J are TRBV6-2 or TRBV6-3 and TRBJ2-5; 10 nucleotides agree with TRBD2. Sequenced material: blood. The TCR sequence derives from a young man with Graves' ophthalmopathy. The CDR3 reads CASRGLADQETQYF. Written as DNA, the CDR3 is TGTGCCAGCAGAGGACTAGCGGATCAAGAGACCCAGTACTTC.